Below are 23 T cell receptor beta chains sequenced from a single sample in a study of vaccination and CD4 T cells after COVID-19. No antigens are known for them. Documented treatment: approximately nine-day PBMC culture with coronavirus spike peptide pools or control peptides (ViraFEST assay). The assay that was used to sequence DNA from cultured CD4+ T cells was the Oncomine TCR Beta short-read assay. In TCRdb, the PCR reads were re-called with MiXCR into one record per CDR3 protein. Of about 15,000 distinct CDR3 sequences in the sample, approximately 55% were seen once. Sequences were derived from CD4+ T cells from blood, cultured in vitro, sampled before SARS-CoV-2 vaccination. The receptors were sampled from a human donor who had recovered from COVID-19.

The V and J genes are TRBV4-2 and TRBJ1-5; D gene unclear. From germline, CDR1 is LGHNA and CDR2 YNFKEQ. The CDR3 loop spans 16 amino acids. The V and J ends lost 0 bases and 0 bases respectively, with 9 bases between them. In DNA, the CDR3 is TGTGCCAGCAGCCAAGAACCGCAATATAGCAATCAGCCCCAGCATTTT. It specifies CASSQEPQYSNQPQHF.

CDR3: CASSSVSGRAGGNEQFF. DNA of the CDR3: TGTGCCAGCAGCTCAGTTAGCGGGAGGGCTGGCGGTAATGAGCAGTTCTTC. The genes are TRBV7-2 and TRBJ2-1; 11 bases are shared with TRBD2. The trim removed 4 bases at V and 7 bases at J, leaving 12 bases unmatched. This CDR3 comprises 17 residues. Looked up from germline, CDR1 is SGHTA and CDR2 is FQGNSA.

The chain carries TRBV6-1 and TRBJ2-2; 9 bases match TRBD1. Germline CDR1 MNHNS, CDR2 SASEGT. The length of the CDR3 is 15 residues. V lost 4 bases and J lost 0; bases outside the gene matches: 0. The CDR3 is CASSGTGANTGELFF. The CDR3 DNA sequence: TGTGCCAGCAGTGGGACAGGGGCGAACACCGGGGAGCTGTTTTTT.

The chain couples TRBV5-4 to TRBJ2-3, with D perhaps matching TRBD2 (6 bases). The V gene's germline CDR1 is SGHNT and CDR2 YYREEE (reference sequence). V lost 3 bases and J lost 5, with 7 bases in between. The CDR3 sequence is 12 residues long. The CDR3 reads CASSSGGDTQYF. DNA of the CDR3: TGTGCCAGCAGCTCCGGGGGAGATACGCAGTATTTT.

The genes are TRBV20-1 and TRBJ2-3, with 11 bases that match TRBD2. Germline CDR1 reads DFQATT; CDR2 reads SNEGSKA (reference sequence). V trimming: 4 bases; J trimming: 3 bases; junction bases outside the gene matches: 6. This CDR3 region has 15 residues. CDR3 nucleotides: TGCAGTGCTACCCCCGGGACTAGCGGAACAGATACGCAGTATTTT. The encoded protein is CSATPGTSGTDTQYF.

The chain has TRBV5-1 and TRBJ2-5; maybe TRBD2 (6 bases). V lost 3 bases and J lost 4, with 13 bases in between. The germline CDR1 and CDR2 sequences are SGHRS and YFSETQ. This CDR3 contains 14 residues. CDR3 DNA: TGCGCCAGCAGCTCAGCCGGGAGCGCAGAGACCCAGTACTTC. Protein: CASSSAGSAETQYF.

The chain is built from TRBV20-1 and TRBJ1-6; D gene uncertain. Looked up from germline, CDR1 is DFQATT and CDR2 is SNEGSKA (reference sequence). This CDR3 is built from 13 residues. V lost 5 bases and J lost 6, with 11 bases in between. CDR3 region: CSADSGRNSPLHF. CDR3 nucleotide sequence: TGCAGTGCTGATAGCGGACGTAATTCACCCCTCCACTTT.

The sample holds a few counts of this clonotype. CDR3 sequence: CSARDLRTAMNTGELFF. DNA for the CDR3: TGCAGTGCTAGAGATCTTCGGACAGCGATGAACACCGGGGAGCTGTTTTTT. The chain links TRBV20-1 to TRBJ2-2; tentative D call: TRBD1 (6 bases). CDR1 and CDR2 from the germline V gene are DFQATT and SNEGSKA (reference sequence). This CDR3 region has 17 residues. Trimming cost V 0 bases and J 1 base, with 15 bases left between them.

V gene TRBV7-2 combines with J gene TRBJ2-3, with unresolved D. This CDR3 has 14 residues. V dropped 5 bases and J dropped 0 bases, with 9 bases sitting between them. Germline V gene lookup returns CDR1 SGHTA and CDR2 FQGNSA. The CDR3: CASSLMTSTDTQYF. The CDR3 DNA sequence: TGTGCCAGCAGCCTGATGACTAGCACAGATACGCAGTATTTT. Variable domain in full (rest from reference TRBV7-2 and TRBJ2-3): GAGVSQSPSNKVTEKGKDVELRCDPISGHTALYWYRQSLGQGLEFLIYFQGNSAPDKSGLPSDRFSAERTGGSVSTLTIQRTQQEDSAVYLCASSLMTSTDTQYFGPGTRLTVL.

Here the CDR3 reads CASSRLRSEEQYF. CDR3 nucleotide sequence: TGCGCCAGCAGCCGCTTGCGGTCGGAAGAGCAGTACTTC. This chain joins TRBV4-1 and TRBJ2-7; the D is unclear. The germline V gene encodes CDR1 MGHRA and CDR2 YSYEKL. CDR3 length: 13 amino acids. The V gene lost 4 bases and the J gene lost 7 bases, with 14 bases spanning the gap.

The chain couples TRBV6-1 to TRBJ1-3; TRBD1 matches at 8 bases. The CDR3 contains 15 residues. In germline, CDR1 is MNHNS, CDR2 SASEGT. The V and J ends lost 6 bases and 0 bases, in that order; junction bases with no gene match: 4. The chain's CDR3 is CASSFDRGSGNTIYF. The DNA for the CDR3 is TGTGCCAGCAGCTTCGACAGGGGCTCTGGAAACACCATATATTTT.

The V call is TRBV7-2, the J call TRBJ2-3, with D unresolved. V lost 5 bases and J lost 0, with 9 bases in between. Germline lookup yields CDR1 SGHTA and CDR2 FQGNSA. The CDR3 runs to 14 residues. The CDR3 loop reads CASSIDGSTDTQYF. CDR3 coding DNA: TGTGCCAGCAGCATCGACGGTAGCACAGATACGCAGTATTTT.

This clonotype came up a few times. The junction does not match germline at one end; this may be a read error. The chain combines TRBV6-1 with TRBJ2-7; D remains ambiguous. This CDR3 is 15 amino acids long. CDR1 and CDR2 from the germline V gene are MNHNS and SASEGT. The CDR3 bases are TGTGCCACCAGTACCTTGGGTGGTGGGCCTGGCGAGCAGTACTTC. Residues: CATSTLGGGPGEQYF.

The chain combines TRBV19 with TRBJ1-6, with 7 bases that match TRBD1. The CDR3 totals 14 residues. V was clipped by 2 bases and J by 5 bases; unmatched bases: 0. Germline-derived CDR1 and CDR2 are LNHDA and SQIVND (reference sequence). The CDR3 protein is CASSITGDNSPLHF. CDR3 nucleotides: TGTGCCAGTAGTATAACAGGGGATAATTCACCCCTCCACTTT.

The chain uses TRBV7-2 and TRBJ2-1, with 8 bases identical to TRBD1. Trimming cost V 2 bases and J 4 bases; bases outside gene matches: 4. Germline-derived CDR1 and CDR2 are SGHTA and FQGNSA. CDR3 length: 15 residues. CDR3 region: CASSLQGARYNEQFF. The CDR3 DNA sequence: TGTGCCAGCAGCTTACAGGGGGCGAGGTACAATGAGCAGTTCTTC.

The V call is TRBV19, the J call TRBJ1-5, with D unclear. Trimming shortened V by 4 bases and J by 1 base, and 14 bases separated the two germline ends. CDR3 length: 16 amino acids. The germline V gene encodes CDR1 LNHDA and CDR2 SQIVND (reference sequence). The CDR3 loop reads CASSTQPRASNQPQHF. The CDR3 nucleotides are TGTGCCAGTAGTACCCAGCCCCGAGCCAGCAATCAGCCCCAGCATTTT.

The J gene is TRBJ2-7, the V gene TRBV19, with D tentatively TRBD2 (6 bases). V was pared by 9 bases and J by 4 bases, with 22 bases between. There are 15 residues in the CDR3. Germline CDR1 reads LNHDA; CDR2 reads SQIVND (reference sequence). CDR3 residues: CASSPSGVGDYEQYF. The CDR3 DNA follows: TGTGCCAGCTCCCCTTCGGGGGTGGGCGATTACGAGCAGTACTTC.

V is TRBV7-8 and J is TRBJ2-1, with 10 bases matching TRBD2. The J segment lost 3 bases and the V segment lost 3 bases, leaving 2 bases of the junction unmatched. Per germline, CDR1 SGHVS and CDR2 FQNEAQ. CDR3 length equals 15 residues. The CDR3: CASSFGTSDYNEQFF. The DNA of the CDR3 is TGTGCCAGCAGCTTTGGGACTAGCGACTACAATGAGCAGTTCTTC.

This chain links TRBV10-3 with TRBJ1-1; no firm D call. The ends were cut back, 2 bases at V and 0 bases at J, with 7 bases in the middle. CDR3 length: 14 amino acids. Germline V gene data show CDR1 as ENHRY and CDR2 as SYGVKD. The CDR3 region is CAISEPTLNTEAFF. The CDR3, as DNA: TGTGCCATCAGTGAGCCCACATTGAACACTGAAGCTTTCTTT.

CDR3 nucleotide sequence: TGTGCCAGCTCACCAGGCGGGCAAGAGACCCAGTACTTC. This encodes CASSPGGQETQYF. This chain links TRBV18 with TRBJ2-5, with a possible D match to TRBD2 (5 bases). CDR1 and CDR2 from the germline V gene are KGHSH and LQKENI. This CDR3 has 13 residues. Trimming took 2 bases from V and 2 from J, leaving 6 bases between them. The complete variable domain, with remaining parts taken from reference TRBV18 and TRBJ2-5, reads NAGVMQNPRHLVRRRGQEARLRCSPMKGHSHVYWYRQLPEEGLKFMVYLQKENIIDESGMPKERFSAEFPKEGPSILRIQQVVRGDSAAYFCASSPGGQETQYFGPGTRLLVL.

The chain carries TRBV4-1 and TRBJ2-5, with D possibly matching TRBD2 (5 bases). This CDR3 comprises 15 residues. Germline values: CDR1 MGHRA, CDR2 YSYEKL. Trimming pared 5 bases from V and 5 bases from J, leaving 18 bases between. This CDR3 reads CASSNPPTGIETQYF. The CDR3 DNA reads TGCGCCAGCAGCAACCCTCCGACGGGGATTGAGACCCAGTACTTC.

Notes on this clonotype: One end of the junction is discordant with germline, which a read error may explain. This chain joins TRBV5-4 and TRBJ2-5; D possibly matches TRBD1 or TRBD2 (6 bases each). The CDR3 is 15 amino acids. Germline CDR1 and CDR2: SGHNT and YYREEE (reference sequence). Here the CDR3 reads CASSSPGRGQGTQYF. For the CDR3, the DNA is TGTGCCAGCAGTTCCCCCGGGCGGGGACAAGGGACCCAGTACTTC.

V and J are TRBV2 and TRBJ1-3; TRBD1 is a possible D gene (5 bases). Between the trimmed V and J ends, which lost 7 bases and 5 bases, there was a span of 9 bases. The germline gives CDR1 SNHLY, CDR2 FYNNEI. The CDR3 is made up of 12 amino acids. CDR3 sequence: CASTKGRNTIYF. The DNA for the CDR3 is TGTGCCAGCACCAAGGGGCGAAACACCATATATTTT. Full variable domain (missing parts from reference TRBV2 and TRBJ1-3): EPEVTQTPSHQVTQMGQEVILRCVPISNHLYFYWYRQILGQKVEFLVSFYNNEISEKSEIFDDQFSVERPDGSNFTLKIRSTKLEDSAMYFCASTKGRNTIYFGEGSWLTVV.